The rows below give T cell receptor beta chains drawn from one sample of a study of CD8+ T cells in alopecia areata. The repertoire was sequenced with immunoSEQ multiplex PCR; TCRdb's copy has only in-frame clones and lacks some. This table has 10,000 to 15,000 clones, roughly 65% appearing once. Specimen: skin, collected at week 4, from a patient treated with tofacitinib. These TCRs come from a human donor with alopecia areata. Both conserved end residues are part of each CDR3. The order of the fields is V gene, J gene, D gene, clone size, CDR3 DNA, CDR3 protein. A D gene is named only where the DNA matches it firmly. Not every row has a clone size; where given, it reads once, few, many or a size class.

TRBV21-1	TRBJ2-2	.	.	TGTGCCAGCAGCAAAGTGGAATTCCCTAACCTGGCCGGGGAGCTGTTTTTT	CASSKVEFPNLAGELFF
TRBV7-2	TRBJ2-4	.	.	TGTGCCAGCAGCTTAGACAGATCTAACATTCAGTACTTC	CASSLDRSNIQYF
TRBV11-2	TRBJ2-5	.	.	TGTGCCAGCAGCTCTCAGGGCTGGGAGACCCAGTACTTC	CASSSQGWETQYF
TRBV5-4	TRBJ2-3	.	.	TGTGCCAGCAGCTTGGCGTCAGATACGCAGTATTTT	CASSLASDTQYF
TRBV6-1	TRBJ2-7	.	.	TGTGCCAGCAGTGATCCTGGGCCGGTCTCCTACGAGCAGTACTTC	CASSDPGPVSYEQYF
TRBV7-9	TRBJ2-1	.	.	TGTGCCAGCAGCTTAGTAGGGGGAAATGAGCAGTTCTTC	CASSLVGGNEQFF
TRBV6-5	TRBJ2-7	.	.	TGTGCCAGCATGGACGCCCTCGGCGAGCAGTACTTC	CASMDALGEQYF
TRBV7-9	TRBJ2-3	TRBD2	few	TGTGCCAGCAGCGCCCAAGCGGGGGCCGCATCCAATACGCAGTATTTT	CASSAQAGAASNTQYF
TRBV7-8	TRBJ2-3	TRBD2	once	TGTGCCAGCAGCTTGAGACTAGCGGGGGGGTCCACAGATACGCAGTATTTT	CASSLRLAGGSTDTQYF
TRBV5-5	TRBJ1-2	TRBD1	few	TGTGCCAGCAGCCCCGGGACAGGCACTTATGGCTACACCTTC	CASSPGTGTYGYTF
TRBV7-9	TRBJ2-3	.	.	TGTGCCAGCAGCTTGTCCAATTTAACAGATACGCAGTATTTT	CASSLSNLTDTQYF
TRBV7-9	TRBJ2-1	.	.	TGTGCCAGCAGCTTAGCGGGGGCACCATTCGAGCAGTTCTTC	CASSLAGAPFEQFF
TRBV2	TRBJ2-7	TRBD2	few	TGTGCCAGCAGTGAAGGGCTAGCGGGGACCTCCTACGAGCAGTACTTC	CASSEGLAGTSYEQYF
TRBV7-9	TRBJ1-1	.	few	TGTGCCAGCAGCAGAGAGTCGATGAACACTGAAGCTTTCTTT	CASSRESMNTEAFF
TRBV28	TRBJ1-2	TRBD1	.	TGTGCCAGCAGTTTAAGGTACAGGGGAGTCTATGGCTACACCTTC	CASSLRYRGVYGYTF
TRBV7-9	TRBJ1-6	.	.	TGTGCCAGCACCGTACAGGTGATGAATTCACCCCTCCACTTT	CASTVQVMNSPLHF
TRBV7-2	TRBJ1-6	TRBD1	.	TGTGCCAGCAGCAGGGGGACAGGGATATCACCCCTCCACTTT	CASSRGTGISPLHF
TRBV4-2	TRBJ2-5	TRBD2	.	TGTGCCAGCAGCCAGGGGACTAACGGGGGTAAAGAGACCCAGTACTTC	CASSQGTNGGKETQYF
TRBV7-6	TRBJ2-7	.	.	TGTGCCAGCAGCTTAGTAGCAGGGCACGAGCAGTACTTC	CASSLVAGHEQYF
TRBV7-3	TRBJ1-6	TRBD1	.	TGTGCCAGCAGCTCCGGGACAGTGAATTCACCCCTCCACTTT	CASSSGTVNSPLHF
TRBV6-5	TRBJ2-3	.	.	TGTGCCACCCGAGGCCCGATAAGCACAGATACGCAGTATTTT	CATRGPISTDTQYF
TRBV12-5	TRBJ2-5	.	.	TGTGCTAGTGGTTTTTCAGCTGGGGGGAAGACCCAGTACTTC	CASGFSAGGKTQYF
TRBV5-8	TRBJ2-5	.	.	TGTGCCAGCAGCTTGGCCAGGGGGGGGGTCCAAGAGACCCAGTACTTC	CASSLARGGVQETQYF
TRBV29-1	TRBJ1-2	.	.	TGCAGCGTTCGGGTCGGAGTCGGTAGCTATGGCTACACCTTC	CSVRVGVGSYGYTF
TRBV6-5	TRBJ1-1	.	few	TGTGCCAGCAGTTACTCGTTTAGCGGGCGAACTGAAGCTTTCTTT	CASSYSFSGRTEAFF
TRBV5-1	TRBJ2-2	.	.	TGCGCCAGCAGCTCCGCTAGGGGGAACACCGGGGAGCTGTTTTTT	CASSSARGNTGELFF
TRBV7-9	TRBJ1-1	TRBD1	few	TGTGCCAGCAGCCCAGACAGGGAATGGGTGAACACTGAAGCTTTCTTT	CASSPDREWVNTEAFF
TRBV6-5	TRBJ1-6	.	.	TGTGCCAGCAGTTCCAGGGGTGTCTCACCCCTCCACTTT	CASSSRGVSPLHF
TRBV7-9	TRBJ2-5	.	.	TGTGCCAGCAACACTCTGGCCCAAGAGACCCAGTACTTC	CASNTLAQETQYF
TRBV4-1	TRBJ1-2	TRBD1	.	TGCGCCAGCAGCCAAGTAAGGACAGGGGGCTACGGCTACACCTTC	CASSQVRTGGYGYTF
TRBV30	TRBJ2-3	.	few	TGTGCCTGGAGTGTAAGAGCGGGCGTCACAGATACGCAGTATTTT	CAWSVRAGVTDTQYF
TRBV4-2	TRBJ2-2	.	few	TGTGCCAGCAGCCAAGATAATCGGGGGGCTAGGGTGACCGGGGAGCTGTTTTTT	CASSQDNRGARVTGELFF